This TCR beta chain was documented in a study of cytomegalovirus exposure and HLA in healthy donors. Vbeta (60) and Jbeta (13) primers were used in the PCR. The repertoire was sequenced with immunoSEQ multiplex PCR; TCRdb's copy has only in-frame clones and lacks some. This sample yields approximately 150,000 clones, of which around three quarters are seen a single time; roughly 1.4% belongs to the top ten. Study-level results: Some public TCRs appeared in many individuals, while most sequences were rare.

A word on this clone: Its target is unknown.

With 8 bases clipped from V and 3 bases from J, the junction kept 13 bases outside the gene matches. The CDR3 spans 16 residues. CDR1 and CDR2 (germline): MNHEY, SMNVEV (reference sequence). This TCR was recovered from a middle-aged man in good health and CMV-seronegative. The specimen was PBMCs. The chain employs TRBV27 and TRBJ2-1; 7 bases are shared with TRBD2. This chain's CDR3 is CASRGEGRSGYNEQFF. CDR3 bases: TGTGCCAGCCGCGGGGAGGGGAGGTCCGGCTACAATGAGCAGTTCTTC.